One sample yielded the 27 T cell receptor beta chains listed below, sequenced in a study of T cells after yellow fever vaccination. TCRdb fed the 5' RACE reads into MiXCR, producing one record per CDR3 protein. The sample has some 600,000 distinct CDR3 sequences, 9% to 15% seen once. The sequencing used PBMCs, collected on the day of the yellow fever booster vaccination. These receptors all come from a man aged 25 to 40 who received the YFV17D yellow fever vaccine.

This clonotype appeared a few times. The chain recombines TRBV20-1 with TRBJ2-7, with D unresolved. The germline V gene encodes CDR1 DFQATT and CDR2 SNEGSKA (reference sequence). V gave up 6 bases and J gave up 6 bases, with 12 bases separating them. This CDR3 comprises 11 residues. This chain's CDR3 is CSAPVAGEQYF. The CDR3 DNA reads TGCAGTGCCCCCGTGGCCGGCGAGCAGTACTTC.

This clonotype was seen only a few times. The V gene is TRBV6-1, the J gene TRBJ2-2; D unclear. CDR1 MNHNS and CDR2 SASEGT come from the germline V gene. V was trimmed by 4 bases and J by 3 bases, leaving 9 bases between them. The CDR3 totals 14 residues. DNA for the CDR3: TGTGCCAGCAGTGCCGGAGTCCACACCGGGGAGCTGTTTTTT. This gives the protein CASSAGVHTGELFF.

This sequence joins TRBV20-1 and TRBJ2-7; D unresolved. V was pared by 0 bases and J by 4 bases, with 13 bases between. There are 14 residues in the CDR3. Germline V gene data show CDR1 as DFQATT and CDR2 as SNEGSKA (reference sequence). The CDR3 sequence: CSARDYRALYEQYF. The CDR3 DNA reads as TGCAGTGCTAGAGATTATAGGGCTTTATACGAGCAGTACTTC.

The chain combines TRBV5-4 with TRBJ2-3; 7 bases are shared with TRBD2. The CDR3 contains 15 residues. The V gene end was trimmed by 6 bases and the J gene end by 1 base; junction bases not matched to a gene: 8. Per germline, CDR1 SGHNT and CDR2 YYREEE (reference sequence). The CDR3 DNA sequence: TGTGCCAGCAAATCTAGCGGAGGGGGCACAGATACGCAGTATTTT. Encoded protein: CASKSSGGGTDTQYF. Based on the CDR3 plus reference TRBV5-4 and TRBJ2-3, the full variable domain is ETGVTQSPTHLIKTRGQQVTLRCSSQSGHNTVSWYQQALGQGPQFIFQYYREEENGRGNFPPRFSGLQFPNYSSELNVNALELDDSALYLCASKSSGGGTDTQYFGPGTRLTVL.

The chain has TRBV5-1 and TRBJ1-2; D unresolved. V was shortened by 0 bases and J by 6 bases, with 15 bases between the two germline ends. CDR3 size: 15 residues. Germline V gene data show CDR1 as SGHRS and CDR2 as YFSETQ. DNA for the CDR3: TGCGCCAGCAGCTTGGTGACCGCCCCTCAGGATGGCTACACCTTC. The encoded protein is CASSLVTAPQDGYTF. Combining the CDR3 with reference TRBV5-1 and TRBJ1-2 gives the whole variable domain KAGVTQTPRYLIKTRGQQVTLSCSPISGHRSVSWYQQTPGQGLQFLFEYFSETQRNKGNFPGRFSGRQFSNSRSEMNVSTLELGDSALYLCASSLVTAPQDGYTFGSGTRLTVV.

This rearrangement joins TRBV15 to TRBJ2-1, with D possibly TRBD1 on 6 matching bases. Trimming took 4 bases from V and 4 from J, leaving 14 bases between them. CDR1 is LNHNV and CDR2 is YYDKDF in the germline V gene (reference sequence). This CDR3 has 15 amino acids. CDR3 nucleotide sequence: TGTGCCACCAGCATGTCCCGAGGGGGATACAATGAGCAGTTCTTC. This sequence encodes CATSMSRGGYNEQFF.

CDR3 coding DNA: TGTGCCAGCTCACCCCCAAGAGCGGGAAGCTACAATGAGCAGTTCTTC. Translated, it gives CASSPPRAGSYNEQFF. The V and J genes are TRBV18 and TRBJ2-1; TRBD2 matches 7 bases. The V segment lost 3 bases and the J segment 3 bases; nucleotides outside the gene matches: 8. CDR3 length: 16 residues. Germline values: CDR1 KGHSH, CDR2 LQKENI.

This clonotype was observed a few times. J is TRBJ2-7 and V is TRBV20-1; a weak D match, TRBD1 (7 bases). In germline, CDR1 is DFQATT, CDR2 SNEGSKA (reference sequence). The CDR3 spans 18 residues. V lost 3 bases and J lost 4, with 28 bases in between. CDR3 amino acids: CSARSDRASGGINYEQYF. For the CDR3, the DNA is TGCAGTGCTAGGTCTGACAGGGCGAGTGGCGGGATTAATTACGAGCAGTACTTC.

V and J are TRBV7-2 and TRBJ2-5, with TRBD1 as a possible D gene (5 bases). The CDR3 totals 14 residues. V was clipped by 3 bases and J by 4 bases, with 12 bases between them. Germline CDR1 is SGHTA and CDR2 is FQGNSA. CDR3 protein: CASSFRVSRETQYF. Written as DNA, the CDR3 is TGTGCCAGCAGCTTCAGGGTGTCGAGAGAGACCCAGTACTTC.

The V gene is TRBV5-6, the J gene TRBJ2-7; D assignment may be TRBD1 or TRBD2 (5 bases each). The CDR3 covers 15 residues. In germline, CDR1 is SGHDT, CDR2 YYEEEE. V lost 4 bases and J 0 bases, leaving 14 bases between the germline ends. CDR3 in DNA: TGTGCCAGCAGCCTCGGGACCTATGCCTCCTACGAGCAGTACTTC. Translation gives CASSLGTYASYEQYF.

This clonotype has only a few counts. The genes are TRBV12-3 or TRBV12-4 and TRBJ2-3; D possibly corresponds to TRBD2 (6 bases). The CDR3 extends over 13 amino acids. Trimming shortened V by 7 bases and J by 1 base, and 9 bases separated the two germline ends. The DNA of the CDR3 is TGTGCCAGCACGGGACTTCGCACAGATACGCAGTATTTT. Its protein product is CASTGLRTDTQYF.

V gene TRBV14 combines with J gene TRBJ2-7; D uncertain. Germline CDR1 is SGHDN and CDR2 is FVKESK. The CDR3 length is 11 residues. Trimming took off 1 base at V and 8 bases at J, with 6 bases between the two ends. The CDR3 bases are TGTGCCAGCAGCCAAGGTAGTAAGCAGTACTTC. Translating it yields CASSQGSKQYF.

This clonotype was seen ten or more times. In nucleotides, the CDR3 is TGTGCCAGCAGACCGGACAGGGGGTACACTGAAGCTTTCTTT. As protein: CASRPDRGYTEAFF. The rearrangement joins TRBV12-3 or TRBV12-4 to TRBJ1-1, with 10 positions matching TRBD1. The CDR3 loop spans 14 amino acids. Unmatched junction bases numbered 4, after V lost 6 bases and J lost 3 bases.

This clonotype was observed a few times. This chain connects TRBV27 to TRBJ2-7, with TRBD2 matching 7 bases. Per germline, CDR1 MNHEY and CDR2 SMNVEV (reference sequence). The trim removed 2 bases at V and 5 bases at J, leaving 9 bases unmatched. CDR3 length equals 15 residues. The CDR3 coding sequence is TGTGCCAGCAGTTTAAACACGGGAGGCTTTGACGAGCAGTACTTC. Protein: CASSLNTGGFDEQYF.

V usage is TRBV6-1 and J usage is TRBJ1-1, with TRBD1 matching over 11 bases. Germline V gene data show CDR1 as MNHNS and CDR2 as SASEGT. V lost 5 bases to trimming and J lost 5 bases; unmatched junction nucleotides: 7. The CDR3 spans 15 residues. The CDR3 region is CASSLGRDRGTEAFF. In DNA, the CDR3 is TGTGCCAGCAGTCTAGGCCGGGACAGGGGGACTGAAGCTTTCTTT.

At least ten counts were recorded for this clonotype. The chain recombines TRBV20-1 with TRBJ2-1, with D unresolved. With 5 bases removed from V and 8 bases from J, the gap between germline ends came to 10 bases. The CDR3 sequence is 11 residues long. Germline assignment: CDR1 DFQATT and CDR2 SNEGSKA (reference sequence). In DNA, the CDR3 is TGCAGTGCTCAAAAGCTCGATGAGCAGTTCTTC. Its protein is CSAQKLDEQFF.

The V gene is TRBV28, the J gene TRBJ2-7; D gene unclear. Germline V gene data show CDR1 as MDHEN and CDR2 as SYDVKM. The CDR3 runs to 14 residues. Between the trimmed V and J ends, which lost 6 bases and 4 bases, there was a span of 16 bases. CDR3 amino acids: CASRPVPQLYEQYF. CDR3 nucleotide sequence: TGTGCCAGCAGACCCGTCCCTCAACTTTACGAGCAGTACTTC. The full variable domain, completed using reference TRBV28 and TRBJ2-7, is DVKVTQSSRYLVKRTGEKVFLECVQDMDHENMFWYRQDPGLGLRLIYFSYDVKMKEKGDIPEGYSVSREKKERFSLILESASTNQTSMYLCASRPVPQLYEQYFGPGTRLTVT.

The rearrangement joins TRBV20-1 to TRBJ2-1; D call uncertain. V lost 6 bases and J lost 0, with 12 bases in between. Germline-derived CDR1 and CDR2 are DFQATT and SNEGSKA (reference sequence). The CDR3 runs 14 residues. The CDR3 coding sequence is TGCAGTGCCCATAAAGCAAGCTCCTACAATGAGCAGTTCTTC. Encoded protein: CSAHKASSYNEQFF.

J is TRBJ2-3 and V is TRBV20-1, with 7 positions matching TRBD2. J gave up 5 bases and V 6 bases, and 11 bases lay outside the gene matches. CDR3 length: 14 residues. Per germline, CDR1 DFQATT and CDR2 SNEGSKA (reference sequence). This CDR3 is CSARSTSRGDTQYF. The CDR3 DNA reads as TGCAGTGCCAGGTCGACTAGCCGTGGAGATACGCAGTATTTT.

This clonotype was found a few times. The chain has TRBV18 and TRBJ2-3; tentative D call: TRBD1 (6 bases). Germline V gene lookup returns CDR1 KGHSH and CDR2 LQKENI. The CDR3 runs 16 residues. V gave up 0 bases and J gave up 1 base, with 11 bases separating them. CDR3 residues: CASSPPLGAGTDTQYF. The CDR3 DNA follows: TGTGCCAGCTCACCACCGTTGGGGGCGGGCACAGATACGCAGTATTTT. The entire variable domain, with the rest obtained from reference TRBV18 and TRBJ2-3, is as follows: NAGVMQNPRHLVRRRGQEARLRCSPMKGHSHVYWYRQLPEEGLKFMVYLQKENIIDESGMPKERFSAEFPKEGPSILRIQQVVRGDSAAYFCASSPPLGAGTDTQYFGPGTRLTVL.

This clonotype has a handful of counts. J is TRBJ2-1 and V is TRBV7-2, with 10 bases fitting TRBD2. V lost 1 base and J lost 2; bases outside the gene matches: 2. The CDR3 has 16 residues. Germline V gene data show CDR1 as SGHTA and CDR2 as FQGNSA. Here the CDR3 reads CASSLGGLAPYNEQFF. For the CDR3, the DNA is TGTGCCAGCAGCTTAGGGGGACTAGCGCCCTACAATGAGCAGTTCTTC.

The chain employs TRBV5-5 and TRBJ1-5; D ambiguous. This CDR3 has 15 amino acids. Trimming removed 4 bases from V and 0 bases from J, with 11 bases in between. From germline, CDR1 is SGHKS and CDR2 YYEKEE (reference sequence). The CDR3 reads CASSTRVDSNQPQHF. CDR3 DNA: TGTGCCAGCAGCACCCGGGTTGATAGCAATCAGCCCCAGCATTTT.

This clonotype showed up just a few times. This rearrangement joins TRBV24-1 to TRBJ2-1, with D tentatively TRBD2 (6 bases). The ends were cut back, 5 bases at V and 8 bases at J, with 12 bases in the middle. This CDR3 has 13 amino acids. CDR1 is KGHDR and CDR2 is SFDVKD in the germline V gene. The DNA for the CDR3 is TGTGCCACCAGTGCCCATACGGGGGATGAGCAGTTCTTC. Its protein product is CATSAHTGDEQFF.

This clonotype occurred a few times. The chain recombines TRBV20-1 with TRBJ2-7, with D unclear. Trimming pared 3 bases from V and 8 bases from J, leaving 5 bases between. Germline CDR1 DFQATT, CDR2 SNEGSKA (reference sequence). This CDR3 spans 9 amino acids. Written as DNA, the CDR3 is TGCAGTGCTAGGGGCAAGCAGTACTTC. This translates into CSARGKQYF.

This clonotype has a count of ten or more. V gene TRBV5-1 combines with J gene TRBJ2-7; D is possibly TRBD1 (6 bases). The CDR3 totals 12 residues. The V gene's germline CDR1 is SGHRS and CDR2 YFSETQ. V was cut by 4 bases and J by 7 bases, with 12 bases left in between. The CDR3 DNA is TGCGCCAGCAGCGACCCTAGGGGGGAGCAGTACTTC. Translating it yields CASSDPRGEQYF.

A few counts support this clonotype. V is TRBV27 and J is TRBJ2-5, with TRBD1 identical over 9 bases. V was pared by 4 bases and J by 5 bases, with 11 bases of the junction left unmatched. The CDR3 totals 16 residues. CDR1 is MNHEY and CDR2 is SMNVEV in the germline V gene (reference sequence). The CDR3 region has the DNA TGTGCCAGCAGTTCCAGGACAGGGGTGAGGACGGAGACCCAGTACTTC. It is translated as CASSSRTGVRTETQYF.

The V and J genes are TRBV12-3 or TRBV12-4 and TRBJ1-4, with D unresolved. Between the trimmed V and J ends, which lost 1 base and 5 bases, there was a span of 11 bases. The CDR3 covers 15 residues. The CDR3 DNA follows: TGTGCCAGCAGTTTAGGGCGCCACAGAAATGAAAAACTGTTTTTT. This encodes CASSLGRHRNEKLFF.